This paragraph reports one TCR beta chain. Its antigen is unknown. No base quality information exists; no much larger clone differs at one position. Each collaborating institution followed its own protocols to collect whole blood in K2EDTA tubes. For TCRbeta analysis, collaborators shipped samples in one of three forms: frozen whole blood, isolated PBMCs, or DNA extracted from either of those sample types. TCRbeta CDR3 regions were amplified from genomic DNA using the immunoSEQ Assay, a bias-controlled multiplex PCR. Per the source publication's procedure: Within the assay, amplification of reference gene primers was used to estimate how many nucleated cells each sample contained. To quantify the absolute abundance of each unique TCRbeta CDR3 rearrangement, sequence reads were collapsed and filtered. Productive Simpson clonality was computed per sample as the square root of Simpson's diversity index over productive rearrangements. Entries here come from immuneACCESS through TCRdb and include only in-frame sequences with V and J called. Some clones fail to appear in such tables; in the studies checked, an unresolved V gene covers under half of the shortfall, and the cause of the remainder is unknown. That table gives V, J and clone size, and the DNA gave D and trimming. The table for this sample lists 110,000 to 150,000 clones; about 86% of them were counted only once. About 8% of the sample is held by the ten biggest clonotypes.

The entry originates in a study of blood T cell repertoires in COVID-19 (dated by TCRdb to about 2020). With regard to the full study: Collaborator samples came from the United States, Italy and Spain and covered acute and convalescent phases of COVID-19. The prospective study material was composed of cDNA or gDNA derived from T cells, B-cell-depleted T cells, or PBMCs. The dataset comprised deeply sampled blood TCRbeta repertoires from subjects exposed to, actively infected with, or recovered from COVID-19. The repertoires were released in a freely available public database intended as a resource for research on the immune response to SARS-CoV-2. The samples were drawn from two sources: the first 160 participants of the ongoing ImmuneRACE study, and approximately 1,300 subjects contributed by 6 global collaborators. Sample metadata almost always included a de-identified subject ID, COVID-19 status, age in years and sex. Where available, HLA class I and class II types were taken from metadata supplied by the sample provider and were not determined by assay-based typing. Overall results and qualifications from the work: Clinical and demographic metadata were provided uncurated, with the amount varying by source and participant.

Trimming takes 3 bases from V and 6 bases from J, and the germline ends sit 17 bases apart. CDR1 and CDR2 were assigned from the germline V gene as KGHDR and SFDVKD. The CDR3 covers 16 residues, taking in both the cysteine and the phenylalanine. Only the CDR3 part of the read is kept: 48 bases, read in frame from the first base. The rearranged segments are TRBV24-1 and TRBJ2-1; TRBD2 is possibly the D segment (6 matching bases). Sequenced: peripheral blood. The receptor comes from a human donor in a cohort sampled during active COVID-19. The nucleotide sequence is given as TGTGCCACCAGTGATCGCGGGGCGAGGGCCGGCAATGAGCAGTTCTTC. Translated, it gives CATSDRGARAGNEQFF.